These 19 T cell receptor beta chains were sequenced from one sample in a study of blood T cell repertoires in COVID-19. TCRdb's copy holds only in-frame clones and misses some; the assay was immunoSEQ multiplex PCR. This sample has 130,000 or so clones; approximately 87% occur once, and the top ten carry 7.6%. The sample comprised peripheral blood. All receptors derive from a man aged 45-65 years with acute or convalescent COVID-19.

The rearrangement links TRBV10-2 to TRBJ1-6; 7 bases align to TRBD1. This CDR3 is built from 15 residues. CDR1 and CDR2 (germline): WSHSY, SAAADI. The J segment lost 7 bases and the V segment lost 5 bases, leaving 8 bases of the junction unmatched. CDR3 residues: CASSLSTGLNSPLHF. CDR3 nucleotides: TGCGCCAGCAGTCTCTCGACAGGGTTAAATTCACCCCTCCACTTT.

This chain uses TRBV15 with TRBJ2-7; 11 bases line up with TRBD2. This CDR3 has 15 amino acids. Trimming cost V 5 bases and J 1 base; bases outside gene matches: 4. The germline gives CDR1 LNHNV, CDR2 YYDKDF (reference sequence). The CDR3 DNA reads TGTGCCACCAGCCAAGGGACTAGCGGTTCCTACGAGCAGTACTTC. Translation gives CATSQGTSGSYEQYF.

The gene calls are TRBV7-2 and TRBJ2-1; D possibly corresponds to TRBD2 (6 bases). The CDR3 length is 13 residues. The germline CDR1 and CDR2 sequences are SGHTA and FQGNSA. Between the trimmed V and J ends, which lost 1 base and 15 bases, there was a span of 16 bases. CDR3 sequence (DNA): TGTGCCAGCAGCTTAGTAACGGGAGATGTCCCGTTCTTC. Its protein is CASSLVTGDVPFF.

The genes are TRBV2 and TRBJ1-4; TRBD1 matches 12 bases. The CDR3 has 14 residues. With V trimmed by 6 bases and J by 8 bases, 4 bases remained unmatched. The germline CDR1 and CDR2 sequences are SNHLY and FYNNEI. CDR3 in amino acids: CASRGQGAQEKLFF. CDR3 DNA: TGTGCCAGCAGGGGACAGGGGGCGCAGGAAAAACTGTTTTTT.

The V call is TRBV12-3 or TRBV12-4, the J call TRBJ2-5, with no clear D. This CDR3 has 11 amino acids. V was trimmed by 4 bases and J by 5 bases, leaving 5 bases between them. The CDR3 sequence: CASSYGETQYF. CDR3 DNA: TGTGCCAGCAGTTACGGGGAGACCCAGTACTTC.

This chain connects TRBV19 to TRBJ1-1, with TRBD1 matching over 9 bases. This CDR3 comprises 14 residues. With 5 bases clipped from V and 5 bases from J, the junction kept 6 bases outside the gene matches. Germline V gives CDR1 LNHDA, CDR2 SQIVND (reference sequence). CDR3 nucleotide sequence: TGTGCCAGTAGTGCAGTACAGGGGGCGACTGAAGCTTTCTTT. Translated, it gives CASSAVQGATEAFF. Drawing the rest from reference TRBV19 and TRBJ1-1, the complete variable domain is DGGITQSPKYLFRKEGQNVTLSCEQNLNHDAMYWYRQDPGQGLRLIYYSQIVNDFQKGDIAEGYSVSREKKESFPLTVTSAQKNPTAFYLCASSAVQGATEAFFGQGTRLTVV.

The V and J genes are TRBV9 and TRBJ2-2; 9 bases are shared with TRBD2. The CDR3 spans 17 residues. Trimming took 0 bases from V and 4 from J; bases not matched to a gene: 7. Per the germline V gene, CDR1 is SGDLS and CDR2 is YYNGEE. The CDR3 loop reads CASSVAPGTSFTGELFF. CDR3 bases: TGTGCCAGCAGCGTAGCTCCCGGGACTAGCTTCACCGGGGAGCTGTTTTTT.

The chain couples TRBV6-4 to TRBJ2-3; possibly TRBD2 for D (6 bases). Trimming took 8 bases from V and 1 from J, leaving 16 bases between them. Per the germline V gene, CDR1 is MRHNA and CDR2 is SNTAGT. The length of the CDR3 is 15 residues. The CDR3 spells CASVYLGEGTDTQYF. For the CDR3, the DNA is TGTGCCAGCGTTTATCTGGGGGAGGGCACAGATACGCAGTATTTT.

The V gene is TRBV6-5, the J gene TRBJ1-6, with 9 bases identical to TRBD1. Germline values: CDR1 MNHEY, CDR2 SVGAGI. J was trimmed by 8 bases and V by 6 bases; bases with no gene match: 5. This CDR3 has 14 amino acids. Written as DNA, the CDR3 is TGTGCCAGCAGGGCGGACAGGGGCTATTCACCCCTCCACTTT. Its protein is CASRADRGYSPLHF.

The J gene is TRBJ2-1, the V gene TRBV9; TRBD1 matches 7 bases. The CDR3 runs to 20 residues. Germline CDR1 SGDLS, CDR2 YYNGEE. Trimming took 0 bases from V and 0 from J; bases not matched to a gene: 15. The CDR3 region is CASSVGGGLNLESSYNEQFF. CDR3 in DNA: TGTGCCAGCAGCGTAGGAGGGGGCCTCAACCTCGAAAGCTCCTACAATGAGCAGTTCTTC. Filled out from reference TRBV9 and TRBJ2-1, the complete variable domain reads DSGVTQTPKHLITATGQRVTLRCSPRSGDLSVYWYQQSLDQGLQFLIQYYNGEERAKGNILERFSAQQFPDLHSELNLSSLELGDSALYFCASSVGGGLNLESSYNEQFFGPGTRLTVL.

This clone was counted once. The rearrangement uses TRBV9 and TRBJ2-3; 12 positions match TRBD2. Germline V CDR1 and CDR2: SGDLS, YYNGEE. Losses at the gene ends were 4 bases for V and 5 bases for J; bases not matched to a gene: 11. This CDR3 contains 17 residues. In DNA, the CDR3 is TGTGCCAGCAGCCTCTTTCTAGCGGGAGGGCCGGGAGATACGCAGTATTTT. This gives the protein CASSLFLAGGPGDTQYF.

The chain couples TRBV4-3 to TRBJ2-5; 10 nucleotides agree with TRBD2. The CDR3 consists of 18 residues. CDR1 is LGHNA and CDR2 is YSLEER in the germline V gene. J gave up 5 bases and V 0 bases, and 12 bases lay outside the gene matches. CDR3 bases: TGCGCCAGCAGCCAAGATTGGGGGTCTAGCGGGAGAGGGGAGACCCAGTACTTC. As protein: CASSQDWGSSGRGETQYF.

This clone was observed a single time. The genes are TRBV3-1 (or the pseudogene TRBV3-2) and TRBJ2-1; 7 bases map to TRBD2. The germline gives CDR1 LGHDT, CDR2 YNNKEL (reference sequence). V lost 11 bases, J lost 6 bases, and 13 bases stayed unmatched. This CDR3 spans 14 amino acids. The CDR3 here is CAATTGGGGNEQFF. Written as DNA, the CDR3 is TGTGCCGCAACTACGGGGGGAGGTGGCAATGAGCAGTTCTTC.

This chain links TRBV27 with TRBJ2-7, with TRBD2 matching over 14 bases. Germline values: CDR1 MNHEY, CDR2 SMNVEV (reference sequence). The CDR3 is 20 amino acids. With 2 bases clipped from V and 1 base from J, the junction kept 13 bases outside the gene matches. The CDR3 bases are TGTGCCAGCAGTTTAACCTACAACCTGGGGACTAGCGGGAGTTCCTACGAGCAGTACTTC. Amino acid sequence: CASSLTYNLGTSGSSYEQYF.

This rearrangement joins TRBV14 to TRBJ2-5, with a tentative D call TRBD1 (5 bases). Looked up from germline, CDR1 is SGHDN and CDR2 is FVKESK. CDR3 length equals 14 residues. Trimming removed 4 bases from V and 6 bases from J, with 15 bases in between. The CDR3, as DNA: TGTGCCAGCAGCCCTCAGGGTTCACCGAAGACCCAGTACTTC. This codes for CASSPQGSPKTQYF.

The V call is TRBV29-1, the J call TRBJ1-4; tentative D call: TRBD1 (6 bases). The CDR3 loop spans 14 amino acids. Germline V lookup: CDR1 SQVTM, CDR2 ANQGSEA. Between the trimmed V and J ends, which lost 7 bases and 12 bases, there was a span of 24 bases. The CDR3, as DNA: TGCAGCGCCTCGGGACGGGGGGCATCTAGAGAACTGTTTTTT. It translates to CSASGRGASRELFF.

The J gene is TRBJ2-3, the V gene TRBV27, with 11 bases that match TRBD2. The V and J ends lost 6 bases and 0 bases, in that order; junction bases with no gene match: 5. This CDR3 has 16 residues. The V gene's germline CDR1 is MNHEY and CDR2 SMNVEV (reference sequence). CDR3 sequence reads: CASRTLAGGSTDTQYF. The CDR3 DNA sequence: TGTGCCAGCAGGACCCTAGCGGGAGGTAGCACAGATACGCAGTATTTT.

This chain links TRBV24-1 with TRBJ2-3; TRBD2 agrees at 8 bases. CDR3 length equals 14 residues. The germline gives CDR1 KGHDR, CDR2 SFDVKD. The V gene end was trimmed by 5 bases and the J gene end by 5 bases; junction bases not matched to a gene: 5. In DNA, the CDR3 is TGTGCCACCAGTGGGGAGCGGGAGAAAGATACGCAGTATTTT. This gives the protein CATSGEREKDTQYF.

The chain joins TRBV30 to TRBJ2-3; 7 bases agree with TRBD1. Germline loops: CDR1 GTSNPN, CDR2 SVGIG (reference sequence). The CDR3 runs 15 residues. J gave up 2 bases and V 0 bases, and 5 bases lay outside the gene matches. The CDR3 sequence is CAWSVLGGHTDTQYF. DNA of the CDR3: TGTGCCTGGAGTGTACTAGGGGGCCACACAGATACGCAGTATTTT.